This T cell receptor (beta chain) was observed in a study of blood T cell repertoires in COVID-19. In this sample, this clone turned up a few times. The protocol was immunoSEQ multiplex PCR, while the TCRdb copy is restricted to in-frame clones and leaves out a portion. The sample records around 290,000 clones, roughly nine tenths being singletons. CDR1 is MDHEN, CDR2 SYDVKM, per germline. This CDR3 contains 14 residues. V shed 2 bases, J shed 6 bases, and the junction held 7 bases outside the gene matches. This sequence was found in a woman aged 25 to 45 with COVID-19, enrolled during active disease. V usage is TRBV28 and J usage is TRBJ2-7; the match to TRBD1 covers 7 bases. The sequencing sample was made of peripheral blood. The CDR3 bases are TGTGCCAGCAGTTTACCCGGGACAGTTGCCGAGCAGTACTTC. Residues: CASSLPGTVAEQYF.